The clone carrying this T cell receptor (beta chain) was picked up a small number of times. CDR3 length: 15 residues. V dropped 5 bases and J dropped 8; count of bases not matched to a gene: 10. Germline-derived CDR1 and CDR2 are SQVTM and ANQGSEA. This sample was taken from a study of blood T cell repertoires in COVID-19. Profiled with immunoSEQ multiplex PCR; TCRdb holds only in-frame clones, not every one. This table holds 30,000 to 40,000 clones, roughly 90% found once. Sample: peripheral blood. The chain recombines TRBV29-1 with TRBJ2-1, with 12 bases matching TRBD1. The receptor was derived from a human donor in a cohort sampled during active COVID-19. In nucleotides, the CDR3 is TGCAGCGTTCCCCGGGACAGGGGGCTGAAGGATGAGCAGTTCTTC. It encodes CSVPRDRGLKDEQFF.